This T cell receptor beta chain was recovered during a study of beta chain features in type 1 diabetes. Expressed TCRB transcripts were sequenced because the entire RNA isolate underwent reverse transcription. Generated by immunoSEQ multiplex PCR, the TCRdb table keeps only in-frame clones and is missing some. The sample lists about 240,000 clones; about 30% were seen once. A single heparinised draw of around 110 mL on average was taken per donor. The specimen was central memory CD4+ T cells from blood. The sequence derives from a man aged 25-45 years in good health.

DNA for the CDR3: TGTGCCAGCAGTGACGGAGGCTGGGGGACCTTC. This encodes CASSDGGWGTF. The chain carries TRBV2 and TRBJ1-2; the D gene is possibly TRBD1 (5 bases). CDR1 is SNHLY, CDR2 FYNNEI, per germline. This CDR3 region has 11 residues. Trimming pared 3 bases from V and 14 bases from J, leaving 13 bases between. The full variable domain, in which reference TRBV2 and TRBJ1-2 provide the parts outside the CDR3, is EPEVTQTPSHQVTQMGQEVILRCVPISNHLYFYWYRQILGQKVEFLVSFYNNEISEKSEIFDDQFSVERPDGSNFTLKIRSTKLEDSAMYFCASSDGGWGTFGSGTRLTVV.